Listed here are 4 T cell receptor beta chains from one sample, sequenced in a study of cytomegalovirus exposure and HLA in healthy donors (dated by TCRdb to the late 2010s). The library was built by means of the immunoSEQ multiplex PCR assay. A mixture of 60 forward primers for TCR Vbeta segments and 13 reverse primers for TCR Jbeta segments was used in the multiplex PCR. The table was pulled from immuneACCESS by TCRdb, which kept in-frame rearrangements only. Such tables lose some clones; where checked, under half of the loss comes from unresolved V genes, and the rest has no known cause. The sample includes about 140,000 clones, with around 80% observed a single time. Of the sample, roughly 2.2% is held by the ten largest clones. Source material: PBMCs. These receptors all come from a man in his thirties or forties in good health and CMV-seronegative.

On this clone itself: Other DNA sequences in the same sample also yield this CDR3. V is TRBV5-1 and J is TRBJ2-5; 7 bases are shared with TRBD2. This CDR3 spans 14 amino acids. V dropped 2 bases and J dropped 0; count of bases not matched to a gene: 1. In germline, CDR1 is SGHRS, CDR2 YFSETQ. Written as DNA, the CDR3 is TGCGCCAGCAGCTTAAGCGGGGACCAAGAGACCCAGTACTTC. It specifies CASSLSGDQETQYF.

The V and J genes are TRBV12-5 and TRBJ2-1; 7 bases are a match to TRBD2. This CDR3 region has 15 residues. The junction had 12 bases not matched to a gene; V was cut back by 9 bases and J by 4 bases. CDR1 and CDR2 (germline): LGHNT, FRNRAP. This CDR3 reads CARGGSAGCYNEQFF. Written as DNA, the CDR3 is TGTGCTAGGGGAGGGTCGGCGGGATGTTACAATGAGCAGTTCTTC.

The chain is built from TRBV2 and TRBJ2-1, with 7 bases fitting TRBD1. This CDR3 has 14 amino acids. Unmatched junction bases numbered 6, after V lost 5 bases and J lost 5 bases. The germline V gene encodes CDR1 SNHLY and CDR2 FYNNEI. The CDR3 sequence: CASSKRTGNNEQFF. CDR3 DNA: TGTGCCAGCAGTAAGAGGACAGGCAACAATGAGCAGTTCTTC.

A note on this clone: This same CDR3 is encoded by further DNA sequences in the sample. The CDR3 is CASSLTGGSTDTQYF. In DNA, the CDR3 is TGCGCCAGCAGCCTCACAGGGGGCAGCACAGATACGCAGTATTTT. The gene calls are TRBV5-1 and TRBJ2-3; 9 positions agree with TRBD1. CDR1 is SGHRS, CDR2 YFSETQ, per germline. This CDR3 has 15 amino acids. The junction had 3 bases not matched to a gene; V was cut back by 4 bases and J by 0 bases.